This note documents a single T cell receptor (beta chain) sequence. It has no known antigen specificity. Qualities for individual bases were not recorded, and no much larger clone is one base off. TRB CDR3 regions were amplified from genomic DNA with the immunoSEQ two-step multiplex PCR at survey-level depth. Each PCR was spiked with synthetic inline TR CDR3 controls spanning all V-J pairings to estimate template counts and remove amplification bias. Reads were processed so that amplification and sequencing bias were reduced, and quantification was performed against synthetic TR CDR3 analogs. The study's own analysis went as follows. Raw data were processed in ImmunoSEQ Analyzer, with out-of-frame sequences and CDR3s containing stop codons removed, and gene names were assigned according to IMGT nomenclature. Normalized Shannon entropy, defined as 1 minus Pielou's evenness, was used to summarize repertoire diversity. TRB sequences were considered identical only when V gene, J gene and CDR3 were shared. Public PML clonotypes were CDR3s found in two or more PML-onset samples but not found earlier, in controls, or in public databases. Skylign with the observed count method was used to analyze CDR3 amino acid composition at each position. The source is immuneACCESS, and TCRdb retained only in-frame sequences with V and J called. Part of the clones is not carried over; for the studies checked, unresolved V genes explain less than half of this, and the remainder is unexplained. V and J calls and clone size are as listed in that table; D and trimming were resolved from the DNA. For this sample the table gives approximately 30,000 clones, of which roughly 87% were detected only once. The ten largest clones take up approximately 6% of the sample.

The data belong to a study of multiple sclerosis patients with progressive multifocal leukoencephalopathy (dated by TCRdb to the late 2010s). Context from the whole study: The study examined peripheral T and B cells of MS patients who developed PML (4 under natalizumab, 1 after alemtuzumab) and treated patients who did not. Longitudinal follow-up was performed in two natalizumab-treated patients who later developed PML, from before therapy through 6 and 12 months to PML onset. The study was designed to detect JC virus-specific or public T-cell expansions arising at the time of PML onset.

Taken from the germline V gene, the CDR1 and CDR2 loops are SGHVS and FQNEAQ. V is pruned by 5 bases and J by 6 bases, leaving 7 bases of the junction without a gene match. Reading from cysteine to phenylalanine, the CDR3 counts 15 amino acids. Left in the record is the CDR3 DNA by itself, 45 bases read in frame from the first base. What the time point label conveys for this sample: time of PML onset. The treatment or condition label on this specimen signifies: on natalizumab therapy at sampling. Diagnosis of PML relied on clinical and MRI findings, with confirmation coming from detection of JC virus DNA in cerebrospinal fluid. Among the natalizumab-treated patients, PML showed up after anywhere between roughly 16 and 56 months of natalizumab therapy. Every listed patient had received interferon beta before, and every PML patient was female. Blood samples for T3 were taken at PML onset. Isolation of peripheral blood mononuclear cells was performed by Ficoll-Hypaque density gradient centrifugation.

What the study reported, not specific to this receptor: Analysis was limited to peripheral blood, even though cerebrospinal fluid or brain lymphocytes might be more informative for natalizumab-associated PML. With only a small, descriptive cohort, it remained unclear whether the findings reflect JC virus infection or general immunocompromise. TRB clones with frequency above 0.5% were observed only in PML patients, but the clones expanded at PML onset were found to be already present before and during natalizumab therapy. At the time PML developed, no common TRBV or TRBJ gene usage or preferential TRBV-TRBJ pairings were detected. Most PML patients had lower normalized Shannon entropy, suggesting less diverse TRB repertoires, while values in the natalizumab-treated controls sat near 1.

This TCR was recovered from a woman in her thirties or forties with progressive multifocal leukoencephalopathy. This receptor chain uses TRBV7-8 and TRBJ2-2, with 9 bases aligning to TRBD2. Sequenced material: PBMCs, taken from a patient treated with natalizumab. CDR3 protein: CASSVRSGSPGELFF. The base sequence is TGTGCCAGCAGCGTACGTAGCGGGAGCCCCGGGGAGCTGTTTTTT.